This TCR beta chain was identified during a study of cytomegalovirus exposure and HLA in healthy donors. Whole-study findings and limits: The productive fraction for most TCR beta V segments was about 90% or about 30% in an earlier analysis. Reported performance of the classifier showed diagnosis of cytomegalovirus status with high specificity and sensitivity.

The germline V gene encodes CDR1 SGHNT and CDR2 YYREEE (reference sequence). V gave up 0 bases and J gave up 1 base, with 14 bases separating them. This CDR3 has 17 residues. Concerning this clone: The antigen is undetermined.

Among the donors, all were healthy bone marrow donors. The primer mix had 60 Vbeta and 13 Jbeta primers. Measured with immunoSEQ multiplex PCR; TCRdb has only the in-frame clones, and not every one. This repertoire shows around 180,000 clones, approximately 75% found once; its top ten account for more than 1.3%. Sequencing input: PBMCs. This clonotype was obtained from a girl aged 5-17 years in good health and CMV-seronegative. The V and J genes are TRBV5-4 and TRBJ2-1, with TRBD2 as a possible D gene (6 bases). The DNA of the CDR3 is TGTGCCAGCAGCTTGGGGGGCGCTAGCGTTTCCTACAATGAGCAGTTCTTC. As protein: CASSLGGASVSYNEQFF.